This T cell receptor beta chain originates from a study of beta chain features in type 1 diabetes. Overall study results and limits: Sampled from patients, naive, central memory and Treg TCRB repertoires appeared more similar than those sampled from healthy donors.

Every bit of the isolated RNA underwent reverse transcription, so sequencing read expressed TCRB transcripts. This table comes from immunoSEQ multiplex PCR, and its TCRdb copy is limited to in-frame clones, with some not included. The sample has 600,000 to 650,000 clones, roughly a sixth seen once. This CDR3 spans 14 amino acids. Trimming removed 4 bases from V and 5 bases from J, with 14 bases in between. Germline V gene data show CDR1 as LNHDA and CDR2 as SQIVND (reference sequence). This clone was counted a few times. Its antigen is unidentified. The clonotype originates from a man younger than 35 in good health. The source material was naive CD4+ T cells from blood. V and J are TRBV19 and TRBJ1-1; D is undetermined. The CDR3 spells CASSTGRLVTEAFF. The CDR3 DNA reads TGTGCCAGTAGTACGGGCAGGCTTGTAACTGAAGCTTTCTTT.